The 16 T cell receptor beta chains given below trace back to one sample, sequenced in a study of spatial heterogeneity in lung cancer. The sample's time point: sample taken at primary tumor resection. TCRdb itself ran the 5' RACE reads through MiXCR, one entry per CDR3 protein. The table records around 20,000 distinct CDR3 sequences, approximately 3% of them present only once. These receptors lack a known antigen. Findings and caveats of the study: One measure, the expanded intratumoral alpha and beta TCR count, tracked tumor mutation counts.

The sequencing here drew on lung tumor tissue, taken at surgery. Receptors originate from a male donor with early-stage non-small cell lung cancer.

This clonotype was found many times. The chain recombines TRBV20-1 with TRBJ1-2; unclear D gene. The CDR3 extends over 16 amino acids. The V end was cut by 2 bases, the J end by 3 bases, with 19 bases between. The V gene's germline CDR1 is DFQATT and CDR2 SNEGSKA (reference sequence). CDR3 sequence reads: CSARSSPDVEYYGYTF. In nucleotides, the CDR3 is TGCAGTGCTAGATCCTCCCCGGACGTAGAATACTATGGCTACACCTTC.

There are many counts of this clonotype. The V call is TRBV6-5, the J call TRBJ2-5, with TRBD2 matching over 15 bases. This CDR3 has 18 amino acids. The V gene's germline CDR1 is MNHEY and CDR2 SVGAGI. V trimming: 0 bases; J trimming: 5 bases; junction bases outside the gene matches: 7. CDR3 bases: TGTGCCAGCAGTTACTCGAGGGGACTAGCGGGAGGTGATGAGACCCAGTACTTC. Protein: CASSYSRGLAGGDETQYF.

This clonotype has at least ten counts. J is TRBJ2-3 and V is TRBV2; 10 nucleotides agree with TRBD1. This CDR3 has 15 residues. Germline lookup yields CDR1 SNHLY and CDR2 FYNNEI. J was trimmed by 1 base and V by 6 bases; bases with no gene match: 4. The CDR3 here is CASRGQGSRTDTQYF. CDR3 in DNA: TGTGCCAGCAGGGGACAGGGGAGTCGCACAGATACGCAGTATTTT.

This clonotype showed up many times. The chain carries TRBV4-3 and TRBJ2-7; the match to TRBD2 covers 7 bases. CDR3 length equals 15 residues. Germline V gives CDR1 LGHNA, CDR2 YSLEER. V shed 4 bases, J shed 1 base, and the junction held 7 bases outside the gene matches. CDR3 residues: CASSPSSGGSYEQYF. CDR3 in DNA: TGCGCCAGCAGCCCCTCGTCCGGGGGGTCCTACGAGCAGTACTTC.

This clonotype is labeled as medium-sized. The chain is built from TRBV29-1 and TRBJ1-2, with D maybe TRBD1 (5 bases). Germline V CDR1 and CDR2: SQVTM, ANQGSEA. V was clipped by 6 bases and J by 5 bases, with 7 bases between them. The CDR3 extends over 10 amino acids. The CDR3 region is CSVTEYGYTF. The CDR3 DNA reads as TGCAGCGTGACAGAGTATGGCTACACCTTC.

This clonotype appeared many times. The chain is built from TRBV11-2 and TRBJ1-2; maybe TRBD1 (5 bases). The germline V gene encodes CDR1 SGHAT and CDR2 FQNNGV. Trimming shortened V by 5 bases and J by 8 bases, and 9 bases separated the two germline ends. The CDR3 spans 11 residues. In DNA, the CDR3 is TGTGCCAGCAGCCGGGGGAGCGGCTACACCTTC. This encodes CASSRGSGYTF. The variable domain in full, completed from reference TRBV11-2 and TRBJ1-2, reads EAGVAQSPRYKIIEKRQSVAFWCNPISGHATLYWYQQILGQGPKLLIQFQNNGVVDDSQLPKDRFSAERLKGVDSTLKIQPAKLEDSAVYLCASSRGSGYTFGSGTRLTVV.

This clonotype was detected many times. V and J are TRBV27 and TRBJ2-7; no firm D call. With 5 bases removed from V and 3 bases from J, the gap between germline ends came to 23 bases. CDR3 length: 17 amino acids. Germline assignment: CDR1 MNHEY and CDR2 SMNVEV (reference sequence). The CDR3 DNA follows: TGTGCCAGCAGTCCGTATCCCCCCACGCTACGACGCTACGAGCAGTACTTC. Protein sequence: CASSPYPPTLRRYEQYF.

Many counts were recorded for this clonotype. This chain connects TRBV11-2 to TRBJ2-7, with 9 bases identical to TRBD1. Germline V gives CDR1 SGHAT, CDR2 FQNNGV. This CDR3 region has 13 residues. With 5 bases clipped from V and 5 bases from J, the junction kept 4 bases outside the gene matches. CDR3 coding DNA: TGTGCCAGCAGCATCGGGACAGGGCACGAGCAGTACTTC. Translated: CASSIGTGHEQYF.

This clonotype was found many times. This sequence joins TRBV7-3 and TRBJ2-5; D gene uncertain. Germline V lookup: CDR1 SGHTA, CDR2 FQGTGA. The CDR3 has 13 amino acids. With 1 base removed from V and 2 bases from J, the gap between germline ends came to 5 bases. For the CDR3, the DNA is TGTGCCAGCAGCTTAAACAGTCAAGAGACCCAGTACTTC. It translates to CASSLNSQETQYF.

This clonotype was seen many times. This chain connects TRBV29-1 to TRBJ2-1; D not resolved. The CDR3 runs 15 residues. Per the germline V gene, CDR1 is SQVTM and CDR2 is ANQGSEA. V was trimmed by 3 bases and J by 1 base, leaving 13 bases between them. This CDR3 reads CSVDIGAQSYNEQFF. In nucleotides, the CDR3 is TGCAGCGTTGATATTGGTGCACAATCCTACAATGAGCAGTTCTTC.

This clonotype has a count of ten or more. CDR3 DNA: TGTGCCAGCAGCCAAGATCTCGCACTCGCAACTAATGAAAAACTGTTTTTT. Protein product: CASSQDLALATNEKLFF. The chain joins TRBV4-2 to TRBJ1-4, with unresolved D. Germline CDR1 reads LGHNA; CDR2 reads YNFKEQ. The CDR3 contains 17 residues. V lost 0 bases to trimming and J lost 0 bases, with 11 bases between them.

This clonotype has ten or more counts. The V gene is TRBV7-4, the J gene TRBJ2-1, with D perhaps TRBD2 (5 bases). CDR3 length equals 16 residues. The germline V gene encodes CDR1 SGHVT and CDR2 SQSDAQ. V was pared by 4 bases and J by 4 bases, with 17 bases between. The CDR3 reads CASSSFQNTRYNEQFF. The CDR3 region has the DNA TGTGCCAGCAGCTCCTTCCAAAATACTAGATACAATGAGCAGTTCTTC. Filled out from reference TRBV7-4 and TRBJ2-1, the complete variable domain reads GAGVSQSPRYKVAKRGRDVALRCDSISGHVTLYWYRQTLGQGSEVLTYSQSDAQRDKSGRPSGRFSAERPERSVSTLKIQRTEQGDSAVYLCASSSFQNTRYNEQFFGPGTRLTVL.

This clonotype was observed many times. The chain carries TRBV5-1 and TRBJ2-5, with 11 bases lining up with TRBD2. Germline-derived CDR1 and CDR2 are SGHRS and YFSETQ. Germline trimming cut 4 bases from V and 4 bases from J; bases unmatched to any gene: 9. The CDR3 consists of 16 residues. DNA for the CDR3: TGCGCCAGCAGCCGGTTGGGACTAGCGGATGGAGAGACCCAGTACTTC. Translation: CASSRLGLADGETQYF.

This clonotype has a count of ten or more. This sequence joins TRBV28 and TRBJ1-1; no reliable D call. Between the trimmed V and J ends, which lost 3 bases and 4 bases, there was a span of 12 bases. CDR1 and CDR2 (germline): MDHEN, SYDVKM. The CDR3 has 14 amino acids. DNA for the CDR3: TGTGCCAGCAGTTTGTTCTTAGAGGGCACTGAAGCTTTCTTT. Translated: CASSLFLEGTEAFF.

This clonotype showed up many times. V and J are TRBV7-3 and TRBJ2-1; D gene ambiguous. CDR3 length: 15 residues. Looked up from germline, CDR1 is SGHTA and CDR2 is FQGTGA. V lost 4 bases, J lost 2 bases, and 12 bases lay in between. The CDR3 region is CASSSPRGAYNEQFF. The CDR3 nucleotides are TGTGCCAGCAGCTCACCTCGTGGGGCCTACAATGAGCAGTTCTTC.

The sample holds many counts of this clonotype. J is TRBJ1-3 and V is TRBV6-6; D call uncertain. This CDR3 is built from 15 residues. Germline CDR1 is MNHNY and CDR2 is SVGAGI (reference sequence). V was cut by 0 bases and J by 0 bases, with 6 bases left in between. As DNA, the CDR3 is TGTGCCAGCAGTTACTCCGTGGTCTCTGGAAACACCATATATTTT. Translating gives CASSYSVVSGNTIYF.